This T cell receptor beta chain was sequenced during a study of blood T cell repertoires in COVID-19. The germline gives CDR1 SGHKS, CDR2 YYEKEE (reference sequence). V was pared by 0 bases and J by 0 bases, with 9 bases between. The CDR3 is made up of 15 amino acids. The authors' processing: Estimates of nucleated cell counts were drawn from the amplification of reference gene primers. Profiling relied on immunoSEQ multiplex PCR, and the TCRdb table lists in-frame clones only, not all of them. V and J calls plus clone size are reproduced from that table; the DNA served to infer D and trimming. Found here are about 130,000 clones, 84% of them singletons; the top ten hold 17%.

The receptor was isolated from an elderly woman with acute or convalescent COVID-19. Specimen: peripheral blood. The rearrangement joins TRBV5-5 to TRBJ1-2; tentative D call: TRBD1 (5 bases). The CDR3 DNA reads TGTGCCAGCAGCTTGGCCGCGACAGCTAACTATGGCTACACCTTC. This sequence encodes CASSLAATANYGYTF.